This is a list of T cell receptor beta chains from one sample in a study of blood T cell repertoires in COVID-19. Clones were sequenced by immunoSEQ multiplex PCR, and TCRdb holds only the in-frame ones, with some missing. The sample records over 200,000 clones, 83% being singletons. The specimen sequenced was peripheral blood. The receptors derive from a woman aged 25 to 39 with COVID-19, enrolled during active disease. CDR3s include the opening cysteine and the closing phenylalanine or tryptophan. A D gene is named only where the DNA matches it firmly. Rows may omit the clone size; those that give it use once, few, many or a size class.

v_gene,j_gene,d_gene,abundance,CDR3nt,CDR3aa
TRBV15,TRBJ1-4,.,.,TGTGCCACCAGCGGATCACGGGTGACTAATGAAAAACTGTTTTTT,CATSGSRVTNEKLFF
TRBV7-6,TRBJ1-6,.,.,TGTGCCAGCAGCTTAGAGGGGACTGTGGGTTCACCCCTCCACTTT,CASSLEGTVGSPLHF
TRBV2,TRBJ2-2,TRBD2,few,TGTGCCAGCAGTTTAGCGGGGGGGCCCCGCACCGGGGAGCTGTTTTTT,CASSLAGGPRTGELFF
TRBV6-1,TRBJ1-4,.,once,TGTGCCAGCAGTGAAAGGCAGGGAGGAAAACTGTTTTTT,CASSERQGGKLFF
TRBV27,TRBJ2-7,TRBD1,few,TGTGCCAGCAGTTTATCTACCGGGACAGGAATACGGGGGCAGTACTTC,CASSLSTGTGIRGQYF
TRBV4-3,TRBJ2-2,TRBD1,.,TGCGCCAGCAGCCAGGCAGGACAGGGCGCGAACACCGGGGAGCTGTTTTTT,CASSQAGQGANTGELFF
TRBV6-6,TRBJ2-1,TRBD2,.,TGTGCCACCCTTTTCCGGGGGAGGGGCTACAATGAGCAGTTCTTC,CATLFRGRGYNEQFF
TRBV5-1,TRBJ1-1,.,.,TGCGCCAGCAGCTTGGAGGCACAGGGAGTGAACACTGAAGCTTTCTTT,CASSLEAQGVNTEAFF
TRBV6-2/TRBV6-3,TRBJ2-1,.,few,TGTGCCAGCAGTTACTCGGAGAGGGGGGGTGTGGAGCAGTTCTTC,CASSYSERGGVEQFF
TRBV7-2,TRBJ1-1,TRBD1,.,TGTGCCAGCAGCTTAACGCCGACAGGGGCTGAAGCTTTCTTT,CASSLTPTGAEAFF
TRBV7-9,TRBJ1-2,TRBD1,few,TGTGCCAGCAGCCCGCAGATTACCGGGACAGGGCCGACTAACTATGGCTACACCTTC,CASSPQITGTGPTNYGYTF
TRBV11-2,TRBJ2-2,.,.,TGTGCCAGCAGCTCAGACACCGGGGAGCTGTTTTTT,CASSSDTGELFF
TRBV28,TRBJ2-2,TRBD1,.,TGTGCCAGCATCACCCGCTGGGGACAGGGACCCGGGGAGCTGTTTTTT,CASITRWGQGPGELFF
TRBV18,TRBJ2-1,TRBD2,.,TGTGCCAGCTCACCGCCTAGCGGGAGAGGCAATGAGCAGTTCTTC,CASSPPSGRGNEQFF
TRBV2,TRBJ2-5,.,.,TGTGCCAGCCAACTTGAGAGGGAGACCCAGTACTTC,CASQLERETQYF
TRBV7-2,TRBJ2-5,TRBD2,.,TGTGCCAGCAGCTCGGGACTAGCGGGAGTTTCAGGAGAGACCCAGTACTTC,CASSSGLAGVSGETQYF
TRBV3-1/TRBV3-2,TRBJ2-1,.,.,TGTGCCAGCAGCCAAGATCCGGGTAGCGGTGCCAATGAGCAGTTCTTC,CASSQDPGSGANEQFF
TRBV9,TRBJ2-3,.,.,TGTGCCAGCAGCGTAGGATCAGGGCTATTTAGCACAGATACGCAGTATTTT,CASSVGSGLFSTDTQYF
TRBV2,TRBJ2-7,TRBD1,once,TGTGCCAGCAAGGGCCGGACAGGGAACGAGCAGTACTTC,CASKGRTGNEQYF
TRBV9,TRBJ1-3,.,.,TGTGCCAGCAGCGCCGGGGGGCGGGAATGGGGGCGAAACACCATATATTTT,CASSAGGREWGRNTIYF
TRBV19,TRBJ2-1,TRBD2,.,TGTGCCAGTAAGAGCGGGAGGGCCCTTTCCTACAATGAGCAGTTCTTC,CASKSGRALSYNEQFF
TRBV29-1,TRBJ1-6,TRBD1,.,TGCAGCGTTTTACAGGGGTATAATTCACCCCTCCACTTT,CSVLQGYNSPLHF
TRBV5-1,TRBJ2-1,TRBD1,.,TGCGCCAGCAGACCAACCGGGACAGGGGTCAATGAGCAGTTCTTC,CASRPTGTGVNEQFF
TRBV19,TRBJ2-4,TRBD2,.,TGTGCCAGTAGTCCGAAAAACCCGGGACTAGCGGAACTAGCCAAAAACATTCAGTACTTC,CASSPKNPGLAELAKNIQYF
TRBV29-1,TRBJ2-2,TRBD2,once,TGCAGCGTTGAGGACCCAAACTTAACGGGAGGCGGGGAGCTGTTTTTT,CSVEDPNLTGGGELFF